This T cell receptor beta chain originates from a study of a mutant IDH1 vaccine in newly diagnosed glioma. About the research overall: Previous treatment comprised radiotherapy, temozolomide, or both, mostly both. Visit V12 happened at week 35; visit V13 happened at week 47.

Profiled with immunoSEQ multiplex PCR; TCRdb holds only in-frame clones, not every one. In the table there are 45,000 to 65,000 clones, 65% of which are singletons. Germline V gene data show CDR1 as SEHNR and CDR2 as FQNEAQ (reference sequence). V lost 5 bases, J lost 2 bases, and 7 bases lay in between. This CDR3 is 14 amino acids long. Of note for this clone: Its specificity is not known.

Sample time point: week 47, end of study. Doses comprised 300 ug of mutant IDH1 20-mer peptide each, plus topical imiquimod. This TCR derives from a man aged 40-49 years with glioma. Some clones in this sample may be carry-over from other donors' samples. The chain recombines TRBV7-9 with TRBJ2-6; no firm D call. The sample was peripheral blood mononuclear cells (PBMCs), taken from a glioma patient whose treatment included an IDH1 peptide vaccine. The CDR3 is CASSPPPGANVLTF. CDR3 nucleotide sequence: TGTGCCAGCAGCCCCCCCCCTGGGGCCAACGTCCTGACTTTC. Full variable domain (missing parts from reference TRBV7-9 and TRBJ2-6): DTGVSQNPRHKITKRGQNVTFRCDPISEHNRLYWYRQTLGQGPEFLTYFQNEAQLEKSRLLSDRFSAERPKGSFSTLEIQRTEQGDSAMYLCASSPPPGANVLTFGAGSRLTVL.